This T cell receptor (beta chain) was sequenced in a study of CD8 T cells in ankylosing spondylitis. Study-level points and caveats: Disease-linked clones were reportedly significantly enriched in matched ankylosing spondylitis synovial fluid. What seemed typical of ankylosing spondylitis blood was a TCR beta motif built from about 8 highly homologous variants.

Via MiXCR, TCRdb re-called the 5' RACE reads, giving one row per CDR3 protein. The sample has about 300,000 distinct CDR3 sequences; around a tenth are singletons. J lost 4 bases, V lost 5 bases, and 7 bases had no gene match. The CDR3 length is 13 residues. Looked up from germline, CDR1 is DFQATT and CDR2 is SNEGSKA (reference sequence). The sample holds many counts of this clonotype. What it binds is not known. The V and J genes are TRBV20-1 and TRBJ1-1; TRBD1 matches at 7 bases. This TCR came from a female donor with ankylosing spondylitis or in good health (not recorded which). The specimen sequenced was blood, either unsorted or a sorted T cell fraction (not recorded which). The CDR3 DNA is TGCAGTGCTGGGGGACAGACCGGCACTGAAGCTTTCTTT. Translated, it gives CSAGGQTGTEAFF.